A single sample is the source of the 24 T cell receptor beta chains below, sequenced in a study of blood T cell repertoires in COVID-19. Only in-frame clones appear in the TCRdb table, and some are missing; sequencing was by immunoSEQ multiplex PCR. Of around 220,000 clones listed, about four fifths are singletons. The material sequenced was peripheral blood. All receptors derive from a woman older than 75 with COVID-19, enrolled during active disease.

This chain uses TRBV3-1 (or the pseudogene TRBV3-2) with TRBJ2-7; the match to TRBD2 covers 10 bases. Germline values: CDR1 LGHDT, CDR2 YNNKEL (reference sequence). With V trimmed by 4 bases and J by 0 bases, 6 bases remained unmatched. The CDR3 runs to 16 residues. The CDR3 sequence is CASSRSGGASSYEQYF. Here the CDR3 DNA reads TGTGCCAGCAGCCGGAGCGGGGGGGCGAGCTCCTACGAGCAGTACTTC.

This rearrangement joins TRBV28 to TRBJ2-7, with D tentatively TRBD1 (6 bases). This CDR3 has 13 residues. The germline V gene encodes CDR1 MDHEN and CDR2 SYDVKM. The V end lost 7 bases, the J end lost 2 bases, and 12 bases lay between the germline ends. This CDR3 is CASISGVPYEQYF. The DNA of the CDR3 is TGTGCCAGCATCTCAGGGGTCCCCTACGAGCAGTACTTC. The entire variable domain, with the rest obtained from reference TRBV28 and TRBJ2-7, is as follows: DVKVTQSSRYLVKRTGEKVFLECVQDMDHENMFWYRQDPGLGLRLIYFSYDVKMKEKGDIPEGYSVSREKKERFSLILESASTNQTSMYLCASISGVPYEQYFGPGTRLTVT.

V usage is TRBV28 and J usage is TRBJ1-4, with TRBD1 as a possible D gene (6 bases). Per the germline V gene, CDR1 is MDHEN and CDR2 is SYDVKM. V was clipped by 5 bases and J by 6 bases, with 16 bases between them. The CDR3 is made up of 15 amino acids. The CDR3 sequence: CASSNREGYHEKLFF. CDR3 sequence (DNA): TGTGCCAGCAGTAACAGGGAAGGGTATCATGAAAAACTGTTTTTT.

This clone has only one observation. The rearrangement uses TRBV6-1 and TRBJ2-1; no firm D call. V lost 3 bases and J lost 4, with 16 bases in between. The CDR3 is made up of 16 amino acids. Germline lookup yields CDR1 MNHNS and CDR2 SASEGT. CDR3 in DNA: TGTGCCAGCAGTGAGAAGAGGCAGTCCCTGTACAATGAGCAGTTCTTC. Protein: CASSEKRQSLYNEQFF.

The V call is TRBV6-1, the J call TRBJ1-6, with D perhaps TRBD1 (5 bases). V was shortened by 2 bases and J by 7 bases, with 12 bases between the two germline ends. The length of the CDR3 is 15 residues. Germline CDR1 MNHNS, CDR2 SASEGT. The CDR3 nucleotides read TGTGCCAGCAGTGAACACACAGGACCCAATTCACCCCTCCACTTT. It specifies CASSEHTGPNSPLHF.

The gene calls are TRBV20-1 and TRBJ1-2, with TRBD1 as a possible D gene (6 bases). This CDR3 spans 13 amino acids. CDR1 DFQATT and CDR2 SNEGSKA come from the germline V gene (reference sequence). V lost 3 bases, J lost 4 bases, and 12 bases lay in between. The CDR3 spells CSASGGTRYGYTF. The CDR3 nucleotides read TGCAGTGCTAGTGGAGGGACACGCTATGGCTACACCTTC.

The chain uses TRBV5-1 and TRBJ1-6; 9 nucleotides line up with TRBD1. V trimming: 4 bases; J trimming: 7 bases; junction bases outside the gene matches: 3. The CDR3 totals 14 residues. Germline lookup yields CDR1 SGHRS and CDR2 YFSETQ. As DNA, the CDR3 is TGCGCCAGCAGCCAAGGGACAGGGAATTCACCCCTCCACTTT. Encoded protein: CASSQGTGNSPLHF.

J is TRBJ2-4 and V is TRBV6-1, with a possible D match to TRBD1 (6 bases). Per germline, CDR1 MNHNS and CDR2 SASEGT. CDR3 length: 17 residues. Trimming removed 2 bases at V and 1 base at J, with 15 bases between. CDR3 DNA sequence: TGTGCCAGCAGTGAACGGACAGCAGAAGGGGCCAAAAACATTCAGTACTTC. This codes for CASSERTAEGAKNIQYF.

The gene calls are TRBV9 and TRBJ1-6; D is undetermined. There are 15 residues in the CDR3. Trimming stripped 3 bases from V and 10 bases from J, with 17 bases between. The germline CDR1 and CDR2 sequences are SGDLS and YYNGEE. CDR3 region: CASSAGGQIRSPLHF. The DNA for the CDR3 is TGTGCCAGCAGCGCCGGAGGCCAGATTAGGTCACCCCTCCACTTT.

The chain joins TRBV11-2 to TRBJ2-7; TRBD1 might be the D (5 bases). With 1 base removed from V and 0 bases from J, the gap between germline ends came to 7 bases. The CDR3 extends over 14 amino acids. Germline assignment: CDR1 SGHAT and CDR2 FQNNGV. Here the CDR3 DNA reads TGTGCCAGCAGCTTAGTTGGGGCCTCCTACGAGCAGTACTTC. It yields the protein CASSLVGASYEQYF.

This clone was recorded a few times. This chain uses TRBV6-5 with TRBJ2-1, with a tentative D call TRBD2 (5 bases). Germline V lookup: CDR1 MNHEY, CDR2 SVGAGI. The CDR3 totals 15 residues. V was pared by 6 bases and J by 5 bases, with 17 bases between. The CDR3 here is CASRSRTWLHNEQFF. The DNA of the CDR3 is TGTGCCAGCAGGTCTCGGACTTGGCTGCACAATGAGCAGTTCTTC.

The rearrangement uses TRBV29-1 and TRBJ2-3; D perhaps matches TRBD2 (6 bases). Per germline, CDR1 SQVTM and CDR2 ANQGSEA. The CDR3 spans 13 residues. V was cut by 7 bases and J by 6 bases, with 17 bases left in between. The DNA for the CDR3 is TGCAGCGCACAGCGGGCTTTGCGGGATACGCAGTATTTT. It specifies CSAQRALRDTQYF.

The chain has TRBV18 and TRBJ1-2, with 8 positions matching TRBD1. This CDR3 region has 12 residues. V gave up 3 bases and J gave up 11 bases; unmatched junction bases: 5. The germline CDR1 and CDR2 sequences are KGHSH and LQKENI. The CDR3 DNA reads as TGTGCCAGCTCACCGGGGACAGGAGGTTACACCTTC. Protein product: CASSPGTGGYTF.

This clone was recorded many times. V and J are TRBV5-4 and TRBJ1-6, with D tentatively TRBD1 (5 bases). Trimming cost V 0 bases and J 5 bases, with 9 bases left between them. CDR1 is SGHNT, CDR2 YYREEE, per germline (reference sequence). The CDR3 is made up of 15 amino acids. This chain's CDR3 is CASSLERGNNSPLHF. The CDR3 DNA follows: TGTGCCAGCAGCTTGGAGCGGGGGAATAATTCACCCCTCCACTTT.

A few counts support this clone. V and J are TRBV21-1 and TRBJ1-1; the table's D call TRBD1 went unverified against the DNA. TRBV21-1 is given as a pseudogene. The CDR3 runs to 21 residues. The CDR3 here is CASSKSTPGTGREAVNTEAFF. In nucleotides, the CDR3 is TGTGCCAGCAGCAAATCCACCCCCGGGACAGGGAGAGAGGCAGTGAACACTGAAGCTTTCTTT.

The rearrangement joins TRBV14 to TRBJ2-3, with D tentatively TRBD1 (5 bases). The V gene's germline CDR1 is SGHDN and CDR2 FVKESK. V was trimmed by 2 bases and J by 2 bases, leaving 14 bases between them. The CDR3 runs to 16 residues. CDR3 in amino acids: CASSQKSGWDTDTQYF. CDR3 bases: TGTGCCAGCAGCCAAAAGTCAGGGTGGGACACAGATACGCAGTATTTT.

The sample holds one count of this clone. The rearrangement links TRBV5-1 to TRBJ1-3, with D perhaps TRBD1 (6 bases). The V and J ends lost 2 bases and 4 bases respectively, with 16 bases between them. The CDR3 sequence is 16 residues long. The germline gives CDR1 SGHRS, CDR2 YFSETQ. The CDR3 DNA is TGCGCCAGCAGCTTCTCGGATCCAGGACAGGGAAACACCATATATTTT. It codes for CASSFSDPGQGNTIYF.

V and J are TRBV27 and TRBJ1-1; 10 nucleotides agree with TRBD1. Germline V lookup: CDR1 MNHEY, CDR2 SMNVEV (reference sequence). This CDR3 spans 18 amino acids. Trimming cost V 5 bases and J 5 bases; bases outside gene matches: 17. The CDR3 DNA sequence: TGTGCCAGCAGTCGACACCGGGGACAGGGGTCTCCGTGGACTGAAGCTTTCTTT. As protein: CASSRHRGQGSPWTEAFF.

The chain links TRBV28 to TRBJ2-3, with TRBD1 matching 9 bases. This CDR3 is built from 16 residues. CDR1 and CDR2 from the germline V gene are MDHEN and SYDVKM. V was clipped by 4 bases and J by 0 bases; unmatched bases: 5. The CDR3 nucleotides are TGTGCCAGCAGTTCCCTGACAGGGGGGAGCACAGATACGCAGTATTTT. Translating gives CASSSLTGGSTDTQYF.

This chain connects TRBV9 to TRBJ1-1, with TRBD1 matching over 7 bases. This CDR3 is built from 13 residues. Looked up from germline, CDR1 is SGDLS and CDR2 is YYNGEE. J lost 3 bases, V lost 4 bases, and 3 bases had no gene match. In DNA form, the CDR3 reads TGTGCCAGCAGCCTCAGGGGGGACACTGAAGCTTTCTTT. Protein product: CASSLRGDTEAFF. The complete variable domain, with remaining parts taken from reference TRBV9 and TRBJ1-1, reads DSGVTQTPKHLITATGQRVTLRCSPRSGDLSVYWYQQSLDQGLQFLIQYYNGEERAKGNILERFSAQQFPDLHSELNLSSLELGDSALYFCASSLRGDTEAFFGQGTRLTVV.

This clone appeared once. This sequence joins TRBV28 and TRBJ2-7, with 9 bases fitting TRBD2. The CDR3 covers 13 residues. The junction had 2 bases not matched to a gene; V was cut back by 6 bases and J by 2 bases. In germline, CDR1 is MDHEN, CDR2 SYDVKM. CDR3: CASRAGGPYEQYF. CDR3 in DNA: TGTGCCAGCAGAGCGGGAGGACCCTACGAGCAGTACTTC. The whole variable domain, filled in from reference TRBV28 and TRBJ2-7, reads DVKVTQSSRYLVKRTGEKVFLECVQDMDHENMFWYRQDPGLGLRLIYFSYDVKMKEKGDIPEGYSVSREKKERFSLILESASTNQTSMYLCASRAGGPYEQYFGPGTRLTVT.

The V gene is TRBV2, the J gene TRBJ2-5; TRBD2 might be the D (6 bases). Between the trimmed V and J ends, which lost 7 bases and 5 bases, there was a span of 14 bases. Germline loops: CDR1 SNHLY, CDR2 FYNNEI. The CDR3 is 13 residues long. The CDR3 protein is CASTGNGGETQYF. The CDR3 coding sequence is TGTGCCAGCACCGGGAACGGAGGGGAGACCCAGTACTTC.

This clone occurred once. In nucleotides, the CDR3 is TGTGCCAGCAGCGTAGGGGGACTAGCGGGGATGAGCTCCTACAATGAGCAGTTCTTC. Protein: CASSVGGLAGMSSYNEQFF. V usage is TRBV9 and J usage is TRBJ2-1, with 13 bases matching TRBD2. The CDR3 has 19 residues. Germline CDR1 SGDLS, CDR2 YYNGEE. V trimming: 0 bases; J trimming: 0 bases; junction bases outside the gene matches: 6.

The gene calls are TRBV5-1 and TRBJ2-5; D perhaps matches TRBD2 (7 bases). CDR3 length: 14 amino acids. Germline V gives CDR1 SGHRS, CDR2 YFSETQ. V lost 4 bases and J lost 4, with 14 bases in between. The CDR3 DNA sequence: TGCGCCAGCAGCCCCGGGGGAGGGGGAGAGACCCAGTACTTC. Translation gives CASSPGGGGETQYF.